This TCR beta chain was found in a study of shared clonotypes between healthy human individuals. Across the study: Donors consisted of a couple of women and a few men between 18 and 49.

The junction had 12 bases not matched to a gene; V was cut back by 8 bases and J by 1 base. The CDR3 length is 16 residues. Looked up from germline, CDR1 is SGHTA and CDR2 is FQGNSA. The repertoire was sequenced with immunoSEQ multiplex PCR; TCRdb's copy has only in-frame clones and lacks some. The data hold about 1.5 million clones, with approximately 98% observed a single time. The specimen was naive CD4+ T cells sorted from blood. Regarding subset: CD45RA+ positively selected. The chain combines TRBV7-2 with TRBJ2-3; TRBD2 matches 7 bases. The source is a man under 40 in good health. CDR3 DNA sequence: TGTGCCAGCCGAAGGGCCAGCGGGACCCGCACAGATACGCAGTATTTT. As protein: CASRRASGTRTDTQYF.